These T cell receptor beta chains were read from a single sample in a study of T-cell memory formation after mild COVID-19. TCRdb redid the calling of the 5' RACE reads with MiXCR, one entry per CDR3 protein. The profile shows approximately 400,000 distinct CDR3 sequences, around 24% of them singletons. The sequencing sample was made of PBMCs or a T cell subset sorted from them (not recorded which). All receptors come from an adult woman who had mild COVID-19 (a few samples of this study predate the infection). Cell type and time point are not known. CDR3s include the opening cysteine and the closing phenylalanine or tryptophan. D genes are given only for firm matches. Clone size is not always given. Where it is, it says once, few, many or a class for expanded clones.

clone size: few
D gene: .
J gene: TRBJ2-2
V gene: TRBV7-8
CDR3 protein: CASSSHNPDSLITGELFF
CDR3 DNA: TGTGCCAGCAGCTCACACAACCCGGACTCGCTAATTACCGGGGAGCTGTTTTTT

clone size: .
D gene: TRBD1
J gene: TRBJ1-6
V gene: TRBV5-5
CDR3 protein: CASSLMTGANSPLHF
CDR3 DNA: TGTGCCAGCAGCTTGATGACAGGGGCTAATTCACCCCTCCACTTT

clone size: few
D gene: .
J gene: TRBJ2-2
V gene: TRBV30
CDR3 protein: CAWSVLIPGELFF
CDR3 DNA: TGTGCCTGGAGTGTACTTATCCCCGGGGAGCTGTTTTTT

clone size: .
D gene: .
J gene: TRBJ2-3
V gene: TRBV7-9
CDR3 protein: CASSYGLSPDTQYF
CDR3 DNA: TGTGCCAGCAGCTATGGACTCAGCCCAGATACGCAGTATTTT

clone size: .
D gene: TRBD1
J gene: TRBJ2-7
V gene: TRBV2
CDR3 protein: CASILPGQGGYEQYF
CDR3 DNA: TGTGCCAGCATCCTCCCGGGACAGGGAGGCTACGAGCAGTACTTC

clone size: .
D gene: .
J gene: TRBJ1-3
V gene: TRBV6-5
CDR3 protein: CASRAAGTYSGNTIYF
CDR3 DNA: TGTGCCTCTAGGGCGGCAGGCACCTACTCTGGAAACACCATATATTTT

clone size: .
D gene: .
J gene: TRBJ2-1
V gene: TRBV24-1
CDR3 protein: CATSPQGKDEQFF
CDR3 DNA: TGTGCCACCAGTCCCCAGGGAAAAGATGAGCAGTTCTTC

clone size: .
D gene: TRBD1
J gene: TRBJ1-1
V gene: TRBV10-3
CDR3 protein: CATGGTGGMNTEAFF
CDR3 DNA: TGTGCCACAGGCGGGACAGGGGGGATGAACACTGAAGCTTTCTTT

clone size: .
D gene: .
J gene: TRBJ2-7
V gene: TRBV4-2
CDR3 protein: CASSQEAAGFRPYEQYF
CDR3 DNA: TGTGCCAGCAGCCAAGAAGCAGCCGGGTTTCGACCCTACGAGCAGTACTTC

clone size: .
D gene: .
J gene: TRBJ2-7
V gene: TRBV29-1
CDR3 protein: CSVTSAHEQYF
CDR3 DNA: TGCAGCGTCACTAGTGCCCACGAGCAGTACTTC

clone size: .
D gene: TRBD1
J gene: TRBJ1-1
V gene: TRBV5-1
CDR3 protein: CASSSGQGSEAFF
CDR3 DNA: TGCGCCAGCAGCTCGGGACAGGGGTCTGAAGCTTTCTTT

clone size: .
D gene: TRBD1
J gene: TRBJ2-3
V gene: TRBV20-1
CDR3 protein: CSATGPTGRGTDTQYF
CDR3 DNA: TGCAGTGCCACAGGACCGACAGGGCGGGGCACAGATACGCAGTATTTT

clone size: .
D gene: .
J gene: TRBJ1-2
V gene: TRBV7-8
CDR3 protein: CASSLGRAPNGYTF
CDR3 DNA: TGTGCCAGCAGCTTAGGCAGGGCCCCCAATGGCTACACCTTC

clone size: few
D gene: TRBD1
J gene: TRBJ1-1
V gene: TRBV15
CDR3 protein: CATSRTGITEAFF
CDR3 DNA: TGTGCCACCTCCAGGACAGGGATCACTGAAGCTTTCTTT

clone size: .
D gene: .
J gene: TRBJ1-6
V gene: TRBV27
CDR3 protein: CASSAQISGNSPLHF
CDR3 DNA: TGTGCCAGCAGTGCACAGATCTCGGGGAATTCACCCCTCCACTTT

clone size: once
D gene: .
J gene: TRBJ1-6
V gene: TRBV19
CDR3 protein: CASTLRGESPLHF
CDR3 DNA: TGTGCCAGTACCTTGAGGGGGGAGTCACCCCTCCACTTT

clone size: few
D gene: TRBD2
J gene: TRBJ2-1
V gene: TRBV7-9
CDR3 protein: CASSRSGVSYNEQFF
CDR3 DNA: TGTGCCAGCAGCCGTAGCGGGGTCTCCTACAATGAGCAGTTCTTC

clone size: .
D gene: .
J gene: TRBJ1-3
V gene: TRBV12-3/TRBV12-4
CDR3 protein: CASSLGTDTSTIYF
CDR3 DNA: TGTGCCAGCAGTCTGGGGACCGATACAAGCACCATATATTTT

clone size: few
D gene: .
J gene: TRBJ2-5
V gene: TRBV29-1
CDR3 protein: CSVDIVWETQYF
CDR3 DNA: TGCAGCGTTGATATCGTCTGGGAGACCCAGTACTTC

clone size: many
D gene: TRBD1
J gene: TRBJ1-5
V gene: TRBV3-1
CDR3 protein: CASSLRGQGNQPQHF
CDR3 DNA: TGTGCCAGCAGCCTGAGGGGGCAGGGCAATCAGCCCCAGCATTTT

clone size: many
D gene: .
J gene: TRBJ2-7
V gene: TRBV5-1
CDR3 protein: CASSPSRPDYEQYF
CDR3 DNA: TGCGCCAGCAGTCCCTCGAGGCCCGACTACGAGCAGTACTTC

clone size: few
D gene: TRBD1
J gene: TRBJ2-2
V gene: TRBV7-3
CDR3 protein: CASSLRWGQGNTGELFF
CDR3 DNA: TGTGCCAGCAGCTTAAGATGGGGACAGGGAAACACCGGGGAGCTGTTTTTT

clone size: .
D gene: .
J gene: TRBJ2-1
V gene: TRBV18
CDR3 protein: CASSPQAGKEQFF
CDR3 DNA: TGTGCCAGCTCACCACAGGCAGGGAAGGAGCAGTTCTTC

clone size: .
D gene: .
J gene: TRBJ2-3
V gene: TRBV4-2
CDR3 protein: CASSQDPADGTDTQYF
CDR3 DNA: TGTGCCAGCAGCCAAGATCCGGCGGACGGCACAGATACGCAGTATTTT

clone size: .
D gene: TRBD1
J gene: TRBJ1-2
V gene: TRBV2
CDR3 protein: CASRLRQGSDYGYTF
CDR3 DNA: TGTGCCAGCAGACTCCGACAGGGAAGTGACTATGGCTACACCTTC

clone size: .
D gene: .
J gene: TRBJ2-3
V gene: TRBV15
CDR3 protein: CATSKFRGDTQYF
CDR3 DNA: TGTGCCACCAGCAAGTTTCGTGGGGATACGCAGTATTTT

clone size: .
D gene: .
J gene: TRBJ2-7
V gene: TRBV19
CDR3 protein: CASSTIGPAYEQYF
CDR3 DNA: TGTGCCAGTAGTACCATTGGACCGGCCTACGAGCAGTACTTC

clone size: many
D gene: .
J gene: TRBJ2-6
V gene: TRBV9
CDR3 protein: CASSVAGAGANVLTF
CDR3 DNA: TGTGCCAGCAGCGTAGCCGGGGCTGGGGCCAACGTCCTGACTTTC

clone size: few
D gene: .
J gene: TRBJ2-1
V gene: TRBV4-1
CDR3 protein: CASSYRGGSSYNEQFF
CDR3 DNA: TGCGCCAGCAGCTATAGAGGGGGAAGCTCCTACAATGAGCAGTTCTTC